The rows below give T cell receptor beta chains drawn from one sample of a study of T cells after yellow fever vaccination. TCRdb redid the calling of the 5' RACE reads with MiXCR, one entry per CDR3 protein. Here the sample spans a few hundred thousand distinct CDR3 sequences, under 15% being singletons. Sequencing was performed on CD4+ T cells sorted from PBMCs, taken 15 days after the yellow fever booster vaccination. These receptors came from a man younger than 30 who received the YFV17D yellow fever vaccine. Both conserved end residues are trimmed from each CDR3. Each record gives: J gene, clone size, V gene, CDR3 protein. Rows may omit the clone size; those that give it use once, few, many or a size class.

TRBJ1-2 few TRBV7-9 ASSPGGDLFDYGYT
TRBJ2-5 many TRBV2 ASSGNGGEETQY
TRBJ1-1 many TRBV7-2 ASNLQGARTEAF
TRBJ1-1 . TRBV5-1 ASSFQVRDTEAF
TRBJ2-5 . TRBV6-5 ASSYSNAGLGETQY
TRBJ2-5 few TRBV24-1 ATSDPGLEGTQY
TRBJ1-1 . TRBV6-1 ASSKQVNTEAF
TRBJ1-4 . TRBV5-6 ASSSQGTFEKLF
TRBJ1-2 few TRBV20-1 SAGRTAPNYGYT
TRBJ2-1 few TRBV5-6 ASSLEPPGGNEQF
TRBJ2-7 few TRBV25-1 ASSEHETSSYEQY
TRBJ1-1 . TRBV6-2/TRBV6-3 ASSKQGIRRGNTEAF
TRBJ2-3 few TRBV2 ASRGDTDTQY
TRBJ1-1 few TRBV5-6 ASSRGGVTEAF
TRBJ1-6 few TRBV4-2 ASSQVRVGSPLH
TRBJ1-5 few TRBV7-2 ASSLVGGWQLSNQPQH
TRBJ2-5 . TRBV5-6 ASSLFATAAGTQY
TRBJ2-3 . TRBV9 ASSGGQGADTQY
TRBJ1-6 few TRBV7-2 ASGTEYNSPLH
TRBJ2-7 few TRBV14 ASSRWQAPSYEQY
TRBJ1-2 few TRBV12-3/TRBV12-4 ASSMWDRGLGYT
TRBJ2-5 many TRBV3-1 ASSHLQETQY